This passage covers 27 T cell receptor beta chains from one sample sequenced in a study of T-cell reconstitution after alpha-beta-depleted transplantation in children. TCRbeta library preparation incorporated unique molecular identifiers. TCRdb recomputed calls from the PCR reads with MiXCR, one row per CDR3 protein. The sample yields around 600,000 distinct CDR3 sequences, 16% seen once. The source was PBMCs from the stem cell graft donor, collected from the stem cell graft. These receptors came from a human donor who donated a stem cell graft to a child with acute myeloid leukemia.

The chain's CDR3 is CASSGPMNNEQFF. The DNA of the CDR3 is TGTGCCAGCAGTGGCCCGATGAACAATGAGCAGTTCTTC. This chain links TRBV6-1 with TRBJ2-1; D call uncertain. Trimming removed 4 bases at V and 5 bases at J, with 9 bases between. The CDR3 loop spans 13 amino acids. CDR1 and CDR2 from the germline V gene are MNHNS and SASEGT.

This clonotype was detected many times. This chain connects TRBV20-1 to TRBJ2-7, with D possibly TRBD1 on 6 matching bases. This CDR3 has 14 residues. V was shortened by 3 bases and J by 5 bases, with 17 bases between the two germline ends. The germline CDR1 and CDR2 sequences are DFQATT and SNEGSKA (reference sequence). In nucleotides, the CDR3 is TGCAGTGCTAGGAAGAGGGGGATGTTAAACGAGCAGTACGTC. The encoded protein is CSARKRGMLNEQYV.

This clonotype was seen repeatedly, ten times or more. V usage is TRBV30 and J usage is TRBJ2-2; 8 bases align to TRBD1. This CDR3 is 15 amino acids long. Trimming removed 4 bases from V and 3 bases from J; junction bases left unmatched: 7. The germline V gene encodes CDR1 GTSNPN and CDR2 SVGIG (reference sequence). The CDR3 sequence is CAWIRMDRDTGELFF. CDR3 DNA sequence: TGTGCCTGGATCCGGATGGACAGGGACACCGGGGAGCTGTTTTTT.

V usage is TRBV7-3 and J usage is TRBJ2-1, with D tentatively TRBD1 or TRBD2 (5 bases each). Germline CDR1 SGHTA, CDR2 FQGTGA. The ends were cut back, 5 bases at V and 9 bases at J, with 17 bases in the middle. This CDR3 region has 14 residues. Written as DNA, the CDR3 is TGTGCCAGCAGCCCAGGTGGGGACGTGGGTGAGCAGTTCTTC. Its translation: CASSPGGDVGEQFF.

This clonotype was recorded many times. This chain connects TRBV6-1 to TRBJ2-7; a possible D gene is TRBD1 (6 bases). The CDR3 consists of 17 residues. Trimming took off 6 bases at V and 0 bases at J, with 21 bases between the two ends. The germline V gene encodes CDR1 MNHNS and CDR2 SASEGT. The CDR3 here is CASRETRDKWSSYEQYF. For the CDR3, the DNA is TGTGCCAGCAGGGAGACCCGGGACAAGTGGAGCTCCTACGAGCAGTACTTC.

This clonotype was counted many times. The chain links TRBV20-1 to TRBJ2-4, with 9 bases that match TRBD2. V shed 7 bases and J 3 bases; nucleotides not matched to a gene: 7. CDR1 is DFQATT and CDR2 is SNEGSKA in the germline V gene (reference sequence). The CDR3 extends over 14 amino acids. CDR3 region: CSVPGLAFKNIQYF. CDR3 nucleotide sequence: TGCAGTGTTCCGGGACTAGCTTTCAAAAACATTCAGTACTTC.

The chain recombines TRBV11-1 with TRBJ2-6; TRBD1 agrees at 7 bases. The CDR3 contains 17 residues. With 4 bases clipped from V and 4 bases from J, the junction kept 10 bases outside the gene matches. Germline V CDR1 and CDR2: SGHAT, FQDESV (reference sequence). The CDR3 sequence: CASSSTGDVIGANVLTF. Written as DNA, the CDR3 is TGTGCCAGCAGCTCTACAGGGGACGTTATAGGGGCCAACGTCCTGACTTTC.

At least ten counts were recorded for this clonotype. This rearrangement joins TRBV7-2 to TRBJ2-3, with a tentative D call TRBD2 (6 bases). Trimming shortened V by 4 bases and J by 2 bases, and 13 bases separated the two germline ends. The CDR3 is made up of 15 amino acids. Germline CDR1 reads SGHTA; CDR2 reads FQGNSA. The CDR3 nucleotides are TGTGCCAGCAGCTCGATGGGACTTTCCACAGATACGCAGTATTTT. Translated: CASSSMGLSTDTQYF.

The chain joins TRBV5-1 to TRBJ2-7, with 9 nucleotides matching TRBD1. The CDR3 is made up of 16 amino acids. V dropped 4 bases and J dropped 5; count of bases not matched to a gene: 13. Germline CDR1 is SGHRS and CDR2 is YFSETQ. The CDR3 DNA reads TGCGCCAGCAGCCCAGAAGGTCGACAGGGGGTCGACGAGCAGTACTTC. It translates to CASSPEGRQGVDEQYF.

The genes are TRBV5-1 and TRBJ1-1; D possibly corresponds to TRBD1 (5 bases). The ends were cut back, 4 bases at V and 0 bases at J, with 16 bases in the middle. The CDR3 sequence is 16 residues long. From germline, CDR1 is SGHRS and CDR2 YFSETQ. The CDR3, as DNA: TGCGCCAGCAGCCCTACGGGACTCCCTCTGAACACTGAAGCTTTCTTT. This sequence encodes CASSPTGLPLNTEAFF. Together with reference TRBV5-1 and TRBJ1-1, the CDR3 gives the full variable domain: KAGVTQTPRYLIKTRGQQVTLSCSPISGHRSVSWYQQTPGQGLQFLFEYFSETQRNKGNFPGRFSGRQFSNSRSEMNVSTLELGDSALYLCASSPTGLPLNTEAFFGQGTRLTVV.

This clonotype was recorded many times. J is TRBJ2-7 and V is TRBV7-2, with D possibly TRBD2 on 6 matching bases. V dropped 6 bases and J dropped 0 bases, with 21 bases sitting between them. Germline CDR1 and CDR2: SGHTA and FQGNSA. The CDR3 sequence is 17 residues long. The CDR3 reads CASSGGLLEPYSYEQYF. In DNA form, the CDR3 reads TGTGCCAGCAGTGGGGGACTCCTCGAACCATACTCCTACGAGCAGTACTTC.

This chain uses TRBV27 with TRBJ2-2; D might be TRBD2 (6 bases). With 2 bases removed from V and 6 bases from J, the gap between germline ends came to 16 bases. From germline, CDR1 is MNHEY and CDR2 SMNVEV (reference sequence). This CDR3 comprises 16 residues. CDR3 residues: CASSLRQGGIPGELFF. The DNA of the CDR3 is TGTGCCAGCAGTTTAAGGCAGGGAGGTATTCCCGGGGAGCTGTTTTTT.

The CDR3 loop reads CASSYSNSRASGANVLTF. The CDR3 DNA reads TGTGCCAGCAGTTACTCGAATAGTCGGGCCTCTGGGGCCAACGTCCTGACTTTC. J is TRBJ2-6 and V is TRBV6-5; D call uncertain. CDR3 length: 18 amino acids. Germline CDR1 and CDR2: MNHEY and SVGAGI. V was cut by 0 bases and J by 0 bases, with 12 bases left in between.

The chain recombines TRBV3-1 with TRBJ1-1; D is ambiguous. The V gene's germline CDR1 is LGHDT and CDR2 YNNKEL (reference sequence). Trimming took 2 bases from V and 5 from J, leaving 15 bases between them. The CDR3 spans 15 residues. The CDR3 region is CASSQSGGPATEAFF. The CDR3 DNA sequence: TGTGCCAGCAGCCAATCAGGAGGCCCAGCTACTGAAGCTTTCTTT.

This clonotype was observed a few times. V is TRBV11-2 and J is TRBJ2-5; D gene uncertain. Trimming left V 5 bases short and J 4 bases short, with 26 bases between. Germline lookup yields CDR1 SGHAT and CDR2 FQNNGV. CDR3 length: 18 residues. The chain's CDR3 is CASSPDHILRYFRETQYF. The CDR3 DNA sequence: TGTGCCAGCAGCCCGGACCATATCCTTAGATATTTCCGAGAGACCCAGTACTTC.

This clonotype was detected ten times or more. This chain connects TRBV6-8 to TRBJ2-7, with D maybe TRBD1 (6 bases). The CDR3 extends over 15 amino acids. V lost 7 bases to trimming and J lost 0 bases, with 16 bases between them. The V gene's germline CDR1 is MNHGY and CDR2 SAAAGT. CDR3 bases: TGTGCCAGCATCACGGACAGATCCAACTCCTACGAGCAGTACGTC. Translated: CASITDRSNSYEQYV.

The chain has TRBV12-3 or TRBV12-4 and TRBJ2-5; D gene unclear. The CDR3 contains 13 residues. The ends were cut back, 10 bases at V and 2 bases at J, with 14 bases in the middle. The CDR3 reads CAIKPNNQETQYF. The CDR3 DNA reads as TGTGCCATCAAACCCAACAATCAAGAGACCCAGTACTTC.

CDR3 sequence: CASSLVPLAGGSRDTQYF. As DNA, the CDR3 is TGTGCCAGCAGCTTGGTACCACTAGCGGGGGGGTCCAGGGATACGCAGTATTTT. The chain joins TRBV5-5 to TRBJ2-3; 13 bases align to TRBD2. The V and J ends lost 0 bases and 6 bases, in that order; junction bases with no gene match: 10. CDR3 length: 18 residues. Germline V lookup: CDR1 SGHKS, CDR2 YYEKEE (reference sequence).

Ten or more counts support this clonotype. This rearrangement joins TRBV20-1 to TRBJ2-4, with unresolved D. CDR3 length equals 18 residues. Deletions cut 3 bases from V and 0 bases from J, with 21 bases between. Germline V CDR1 and CDR2: DFQATT, SNEGSKA (reference sequence). The CDR3 DNA is TGCAGTGCTAGGGACCGTAGCACCCAAAGACTAGCCAAAAACATTCAGTACTTC. Translating gives CSARDRSTQRLAKNIQYF.

The chain links TRBV11-1 to TRBJ1-2; 9 nucleotides agree with TRBD1. Germline V gene lookup returns CDR1 SGHAT and CDR2 FQDESV (reference sequence). The V gene end was trimmed by 6 bases and the J gene end by 5 bases; junction bases not matched to a gene: 19. The CDR3 is 18 residues long. The CDR3 coding sequence is TGTGCCAGCAGGCCCTACGACCTTGTGGGGACAGGGTTGTATGGCTACACCTTC. It encodes CASRPYDLVGTGLYGYTF.

A few counts support this clonotype. The chain employs TRBV7-2 and TRBJ2-7; the match to TRBD2 covers 9 bases. Germline CDR1 and CDR2: SGHTA and FQGNSA. V trimming: 0 bases; J trimming: 0 bases; junction bases outside the gene matches: 3. CDR3 length: 16 residues. The CDR3 here is CASSLASGGFSYEQYV. The CDR3 DNA reads as TGTGCCAGCAGCTTAGCGAGCGGGGGGTTCTCCTACGAGCAGTACGTC.

The chain carries TRBV28 and TRBJ1-2, with no clear D. The CDR3 contains 14 residues. The V and J ends lost 6 bases and 2 bases respectively, with 13 bases between them. From germline, CDR1 is MDHEN and CDR2 SYDVKM. The CDR3 sequence: CASSRIRGNYGYTF. The CDR3 DNA reads TGTGCCAGCAGCCGGATTCGTGGGAACTATGGCTACACCTTC.

This clonotype was observed at least ten times. The J gene is TRBJ1-1, the V gene TRBV20-1, with 7 bases matching TRBD1. The CDR3 length is 13 residues. CDR1 is DFQATT, CDR2 SNEGSKA, per germline (reference sequence). CDR3 DNA sequence: TGCAGCGCCCGGACAGGAACTAACACTGAAGCTTTCTTT. Translating it yields CSARTGTNTEAFF.

The table lists this clonotype with many counts. The chain is built from TRBV20-1 and TRBJ2-7; unclear D gene. CDR1 is DFQATT and CDR2 is SNEGSKA in the germline V gene (reference sequence). The CDR3 covers 15 residues. The V end was cut by 3 bases, the J end by 1 base, with 16 bases between. CDR3 in amino acids: CSAREFIRSSYEQYV. CDR3 bases: TGCAGTGCTAGGGAGTTCATCAGGTCTTCCTACGAGCAGTACGTC.

This clonotype was counted a few times. The chain combines TRBV4-3 with TRBJ2-7; D might be TRBD2 (5 bases). The length of the CDR3 is 14 residues. CDR1 is LGHNA and CDR2 is YSLEER in the germline V gene. V lost 8 bases, J lost 3 bases, and 17 bases lay in between. The DNA of the CDR3 is TGCGCCAGCTCCCCTGTTGGGAGCTACTACGAGCAGTACTTC. Translating it yields CASSPVGSYYEQYF.

This chain links TRBV2 with TRBJ2-7, with 10 positions matching TRBD2. The CDR3 sequence is 15 residues long. From germline, CDR1 is SNHLY and CDR2 FYNNEI. V gave up 6 bases and J gave up 4 bases; unmatched junction bases: 9. In DNA form, the CDR3 reads TGTGCCAGCAGCGTAGCGGGGGGTCCTATTTACGAGCAGTACTTC. Translation gives CASSVAGGPIYEQYF.

This clonotype was seen many times. The chain carries TRBV20-1 and TRBJ2-3; 7 nucleotides match TRBD1. The CDR3 length is 15 residues. Germline V gene data show CDR1 as DFQATT and CDR2 as SNEGSKA (reference sequence). The V gene end was trimmed by 5 bases and the J gene end by 0 bases; junction bases not matched to a gene: 8. The DNA of the CDR3 is TGCAGTGCTGTCGGGACAGCCTCTAGCACAGATACGCAGTATTTT. This gives the protein CSAVGTASSTDTQYF.